This entry features one T cell receptor (beta chain) sequence. No antigen is known for it. This sample stems from a study of Ad26.COV2.S vaccination and SARS-CoV-2 variants. As for the study in general: Of the COV1001 trial arms, the Ad26.COV2.S arm included the donor.

The treatment was: 15 to 20 received Ad26.COV2.S at low or high dose, single or two shots; roughly five received placebo; per-sample allocation not given. At day 63 after the first vaccine or placebo injection, samples were drawn. A Boston donor was an adult aged 18-55 years. Trimming left V 3 bases short and J 6 bases short, with 8 bases between. Germline-derived CDR1 and CDR2 are LNHDA and SQIVND (reference sequence). This CDR3 comprises 12 residues. Clones were sequenced by immunoSEQ multiplex PCR, and TCRdb holds only the in-frame ones, with some missing. In the table there are approximately 500,000 clones, 70% to 90% of which are singletons. Study findings and constraints: Relative to placebo recipients, vaccine recipients exhibited elevated spike-specific TCR breadth. Post-vaccination breadth of spike-specific CD8+ and CD4+ T cell responses was reportedly substantial.

The TCR sequence derives from a person between 18 and 65 years old who received the Ad26.COV2.S COVID-19 vaccine or a placebo. The chain has TRBV19 and TRBJ1-1; D not certain. The sequences come from peripheral blood, collected in a trial of Ad26.COV2.S vaccine versus placebo. This CDR3 reads CASSMGGPEAFF. The CDR3 DNA is TGTGCCAGTAGTATGGGAGGTCCTGAAGCTTTCTTT.